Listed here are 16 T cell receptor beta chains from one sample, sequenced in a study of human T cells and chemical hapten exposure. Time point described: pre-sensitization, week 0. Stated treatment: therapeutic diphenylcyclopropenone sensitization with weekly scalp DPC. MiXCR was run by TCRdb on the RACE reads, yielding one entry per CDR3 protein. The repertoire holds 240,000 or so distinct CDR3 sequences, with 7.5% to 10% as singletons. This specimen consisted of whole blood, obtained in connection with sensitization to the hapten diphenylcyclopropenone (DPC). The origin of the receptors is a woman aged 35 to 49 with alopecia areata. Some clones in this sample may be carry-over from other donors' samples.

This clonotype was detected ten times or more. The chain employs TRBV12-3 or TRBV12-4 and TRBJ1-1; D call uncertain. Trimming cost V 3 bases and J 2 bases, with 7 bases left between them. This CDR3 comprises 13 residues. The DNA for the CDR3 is TGTGCCAGCAGTTTTGGCGGCAACACTGAAGCTTTCTTT. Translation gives CASSFGGNTEAFF.

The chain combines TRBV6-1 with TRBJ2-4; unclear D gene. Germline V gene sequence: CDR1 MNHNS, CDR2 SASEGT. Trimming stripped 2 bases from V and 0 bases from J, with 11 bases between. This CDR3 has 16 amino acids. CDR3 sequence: CASSERANIAKNIQYF. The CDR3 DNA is TGTGCCAGCAGTGAAAGGGCAAACATAGCCAAAAACATTCAGTACTTC.

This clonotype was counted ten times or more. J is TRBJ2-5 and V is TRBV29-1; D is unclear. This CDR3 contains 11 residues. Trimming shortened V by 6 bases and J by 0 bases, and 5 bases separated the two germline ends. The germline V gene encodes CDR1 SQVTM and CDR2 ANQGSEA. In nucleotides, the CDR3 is TGCAGCGTATCGCACCAAGAGACCCAGTACTTC. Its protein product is CSVSHQETQYF. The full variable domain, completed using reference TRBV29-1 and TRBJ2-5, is SAVISQKPSRDICQRGTSLTIQCQVDSQVTMMFWYRQQPGQSLTLIATANQGSEATYESGFVIDKFPISRPNLTFSTLTVSNMSPEDSSIYLCSVSHQETQYFGPGTRLLVL.

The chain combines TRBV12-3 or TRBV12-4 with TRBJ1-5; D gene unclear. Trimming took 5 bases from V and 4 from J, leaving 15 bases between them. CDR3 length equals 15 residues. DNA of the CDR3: TGTGCCAGCAGTCCCCCGACGTGGGATAATCAGCCCCAGCATTTT. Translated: CASSPPTWDNQPQHF.

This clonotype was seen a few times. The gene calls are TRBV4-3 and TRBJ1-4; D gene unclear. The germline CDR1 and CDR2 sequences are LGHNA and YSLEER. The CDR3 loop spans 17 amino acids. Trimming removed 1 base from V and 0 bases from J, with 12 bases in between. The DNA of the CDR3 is TGCGCCAGCAGCCAAGGCCGCTTCACTTCAACTAATGAAAAACTGTTTTTT. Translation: CASSQGRFTSTNEKLFF.

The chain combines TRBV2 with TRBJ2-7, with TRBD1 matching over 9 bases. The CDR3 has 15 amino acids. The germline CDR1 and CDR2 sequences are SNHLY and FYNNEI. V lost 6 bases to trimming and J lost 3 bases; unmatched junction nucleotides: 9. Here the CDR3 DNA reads TGTGCCAGCAGGGAGGGACAGGGTCTTAGCTACGAGCAGTACTTC. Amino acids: CASREGQGLSYEQYF.

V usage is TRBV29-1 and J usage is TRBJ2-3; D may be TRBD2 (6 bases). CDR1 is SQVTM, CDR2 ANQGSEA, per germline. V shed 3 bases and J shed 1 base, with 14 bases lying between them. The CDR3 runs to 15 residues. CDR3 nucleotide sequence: TGCAGCGTTGAGGGCAGCGGGCCGGGCACAGATACGCAGTATTTT. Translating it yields CSVEGSGPGTDTQYF.

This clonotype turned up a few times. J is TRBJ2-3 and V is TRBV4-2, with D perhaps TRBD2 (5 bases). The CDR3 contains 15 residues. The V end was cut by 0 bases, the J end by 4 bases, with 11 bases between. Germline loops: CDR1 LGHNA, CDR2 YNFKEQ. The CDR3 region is CASSQEVGRPDTQYF. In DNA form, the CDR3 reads TGTGCCAGCAGCCAAGAAGTGGGGAGACCAGATACGCAGTATTTT.

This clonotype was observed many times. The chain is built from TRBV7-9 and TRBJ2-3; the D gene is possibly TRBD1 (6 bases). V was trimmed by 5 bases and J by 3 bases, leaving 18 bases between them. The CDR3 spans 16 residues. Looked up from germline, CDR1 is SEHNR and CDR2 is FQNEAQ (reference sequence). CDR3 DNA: TGTGCCAGCAGCCCCGGGACATATGTGTCAACAGATACGCAGTATTTT. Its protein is CASSPGTYVSTDTQYF.

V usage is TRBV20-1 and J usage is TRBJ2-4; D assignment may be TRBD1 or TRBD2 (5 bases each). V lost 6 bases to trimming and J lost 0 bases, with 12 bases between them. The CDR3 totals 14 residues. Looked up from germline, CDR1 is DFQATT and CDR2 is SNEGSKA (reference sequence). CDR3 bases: TGCAGTGCCCAAACCGGGACAGCCAAAAACATTCAGTACTTC. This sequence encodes CSAQTGTAKNIQYF.

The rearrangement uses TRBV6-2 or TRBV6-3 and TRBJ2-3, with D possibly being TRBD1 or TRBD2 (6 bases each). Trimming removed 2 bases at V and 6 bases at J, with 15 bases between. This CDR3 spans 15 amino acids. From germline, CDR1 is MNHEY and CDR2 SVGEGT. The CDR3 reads CASSYPRGTSDTQYF. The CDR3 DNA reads TGTGCCAGCAGTTACCCTAGGGGGACTTCGGATACGCAGTATTTT.

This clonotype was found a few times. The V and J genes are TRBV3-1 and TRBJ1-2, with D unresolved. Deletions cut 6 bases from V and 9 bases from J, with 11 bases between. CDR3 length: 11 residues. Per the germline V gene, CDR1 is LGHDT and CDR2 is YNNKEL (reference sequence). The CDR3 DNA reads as TGTGCCAGCAGTCTCTGGACTAGCTACACCTTC. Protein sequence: CASSLWTSYTF. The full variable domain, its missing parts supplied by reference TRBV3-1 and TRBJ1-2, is DTAVSQTPKYLVTQMGNDKSIKCEQNLGHDTMYWYKQDSKKFLKIMFSYNNKELIINETVPNRFSPKSPDKAHLNLHINSLELGDSAVYFCASSLWTSYTFGSGTRLTVV.

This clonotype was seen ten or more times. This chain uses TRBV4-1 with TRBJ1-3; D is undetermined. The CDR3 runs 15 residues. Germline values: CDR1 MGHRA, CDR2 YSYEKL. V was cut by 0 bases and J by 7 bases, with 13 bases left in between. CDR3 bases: TGCGCCAGCAGCCAAGATAGGTCCCAATTTAACACCATATATTTT. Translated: CASSQDRSQFNTIYF.

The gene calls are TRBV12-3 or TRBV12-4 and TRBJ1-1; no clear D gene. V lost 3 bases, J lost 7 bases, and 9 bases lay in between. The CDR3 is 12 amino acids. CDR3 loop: CASSLGPGEAFF. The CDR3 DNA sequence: TGTGCCAGCAGTTTGGGCCCAGGTGAAGCTTTCTTT.

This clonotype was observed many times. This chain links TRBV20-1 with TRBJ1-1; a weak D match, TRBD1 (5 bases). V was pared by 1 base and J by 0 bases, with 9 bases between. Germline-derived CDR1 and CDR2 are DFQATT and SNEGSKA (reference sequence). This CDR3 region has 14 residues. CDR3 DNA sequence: TGCAGTGCTAGAGGAGGGACGGTGAACACTGAAGCTTTCTTT. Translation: CSARGGTVNTEAFF.

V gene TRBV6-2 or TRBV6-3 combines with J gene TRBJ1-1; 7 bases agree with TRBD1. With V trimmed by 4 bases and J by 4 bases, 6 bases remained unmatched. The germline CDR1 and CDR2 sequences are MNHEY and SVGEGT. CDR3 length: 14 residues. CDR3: CASSFAGGSTEAFF. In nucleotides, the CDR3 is TGTGCCAGCAGTTTCGCAGGGGGAAGCACTGAAGCTTTCTTT.